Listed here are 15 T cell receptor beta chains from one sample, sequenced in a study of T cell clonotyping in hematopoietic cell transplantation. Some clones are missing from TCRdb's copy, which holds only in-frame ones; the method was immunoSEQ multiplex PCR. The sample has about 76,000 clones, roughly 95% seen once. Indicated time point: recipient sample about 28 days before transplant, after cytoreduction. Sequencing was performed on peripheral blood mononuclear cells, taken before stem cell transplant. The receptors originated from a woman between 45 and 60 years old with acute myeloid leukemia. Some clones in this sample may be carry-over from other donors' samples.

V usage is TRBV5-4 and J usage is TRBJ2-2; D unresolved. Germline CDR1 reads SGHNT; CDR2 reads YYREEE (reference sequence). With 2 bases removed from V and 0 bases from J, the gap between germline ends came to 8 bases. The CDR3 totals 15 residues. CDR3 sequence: CASSLQVANTGELFF. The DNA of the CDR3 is TGTGCCAGCAGCTTACAAGTCGCGAACACCGGGGAGCTGTTTTTT.

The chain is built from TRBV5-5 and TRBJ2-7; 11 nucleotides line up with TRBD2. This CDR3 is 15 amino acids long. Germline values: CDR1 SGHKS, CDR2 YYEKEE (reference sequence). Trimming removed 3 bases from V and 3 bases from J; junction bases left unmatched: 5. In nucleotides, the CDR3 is TGTGCCAGCAGCTGGCATACTAGCGGGGGCTACGAGCAGTACTTC. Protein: CASSWHTSGGYEQYF.

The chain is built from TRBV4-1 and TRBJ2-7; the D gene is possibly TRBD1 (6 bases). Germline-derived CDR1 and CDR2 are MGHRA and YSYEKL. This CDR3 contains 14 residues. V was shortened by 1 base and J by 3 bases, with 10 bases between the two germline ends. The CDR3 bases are TGCGCCAGCAGCCAAGGGACAGAGCACTACGAGCAGTACTTC. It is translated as CASSQGTEHYEQYF.

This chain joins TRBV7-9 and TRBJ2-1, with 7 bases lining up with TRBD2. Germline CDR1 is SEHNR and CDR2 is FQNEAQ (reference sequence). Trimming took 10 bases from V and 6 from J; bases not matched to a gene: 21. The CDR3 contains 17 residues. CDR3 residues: CATQSGVPGSRGNEQFF. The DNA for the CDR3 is TGTGCCACCCAAAGCGGGGTCCCAGGCTCTAGGGGCAATGAGCAGTTCTTC.

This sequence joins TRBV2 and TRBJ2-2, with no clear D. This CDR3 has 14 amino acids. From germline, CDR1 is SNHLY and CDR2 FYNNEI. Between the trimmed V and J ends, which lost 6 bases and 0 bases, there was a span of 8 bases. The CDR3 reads CASRSFANTGELFF. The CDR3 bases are TGTGCCAGCAGGTCGTTCGCGAACACCGGGGAGCTGTTTTTT.

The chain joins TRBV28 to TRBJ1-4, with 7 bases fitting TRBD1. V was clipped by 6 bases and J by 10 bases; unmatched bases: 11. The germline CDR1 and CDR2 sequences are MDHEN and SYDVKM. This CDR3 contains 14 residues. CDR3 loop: CASSRAGTARKLFF. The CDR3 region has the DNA TGTGCCAGCAGCCGCGCCGGGACAGCCCGAAAACTGTTTTTT.

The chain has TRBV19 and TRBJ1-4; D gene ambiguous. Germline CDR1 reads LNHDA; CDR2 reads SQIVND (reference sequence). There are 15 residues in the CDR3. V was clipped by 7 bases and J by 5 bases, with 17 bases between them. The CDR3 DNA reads TGTGCCAGTACCCTAGGTGCAGGAGTAAATGAAAAACTGTTTTTT. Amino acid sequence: CASTLGAGVNEKLFF.

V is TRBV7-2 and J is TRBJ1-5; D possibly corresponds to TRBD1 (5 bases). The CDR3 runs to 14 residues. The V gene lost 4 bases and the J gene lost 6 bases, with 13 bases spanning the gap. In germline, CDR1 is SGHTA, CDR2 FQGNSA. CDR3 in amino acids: CASSSLGVSQPQHF. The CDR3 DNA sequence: TGTGCCAGCAGCTCCCTGGGGGTTAGTCAGCCCCAGCATTTT.

The CDR3 DNA reads TGTGCCAGCAGGGGACAGGGGGCGGTCAACGAGCAGTACTTC. Protein: CASRGQGAVNEQYF. V gene TRBV25-1 combines with J gene TRBJ2-7, with 12 bases fitting TRBD1. The CDR3 covers 14 residues. CDR1 is MGHDK, CDR2 SYGVNS, per germline. The trim removed 6 bases at V and 5 bases at J, leaving 5 bases unmatched.

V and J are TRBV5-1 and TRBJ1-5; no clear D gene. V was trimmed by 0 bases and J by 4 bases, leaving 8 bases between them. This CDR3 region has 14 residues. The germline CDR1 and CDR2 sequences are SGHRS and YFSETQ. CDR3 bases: TGCGCCAGCAGCTTGGGATACGGTAATCAGCCCCAGCATTTT. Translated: CASSLGYGNQPQHF.

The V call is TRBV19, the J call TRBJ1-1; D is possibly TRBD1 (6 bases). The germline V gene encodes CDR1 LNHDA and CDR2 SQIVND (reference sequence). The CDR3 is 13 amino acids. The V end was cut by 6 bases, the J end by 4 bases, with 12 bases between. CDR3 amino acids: CASRNQGSTEAFF. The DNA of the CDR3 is TGTGCCAGTAGAAACCAGGGGTCCACTGAAGCTTTCTTT. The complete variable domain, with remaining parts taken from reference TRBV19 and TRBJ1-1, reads DGGITQSPKYLFRKEGQNVTLSCEQNLNHDAMYWYRQDPGQGLRLIYYSQIVNDFQKGDIAEGYSVSREKKESFPLTVTSAQKNPTAFYLCASRNQGSTEAFFGQGTRLTVV.

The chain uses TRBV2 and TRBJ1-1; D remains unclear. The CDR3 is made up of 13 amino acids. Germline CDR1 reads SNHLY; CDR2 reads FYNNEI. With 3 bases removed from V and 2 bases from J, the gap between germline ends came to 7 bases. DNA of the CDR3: TGTGCCAGCAGTGAGCAGGTAAACACTGAAGCTTTCTTT. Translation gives CASSEQVNTEAFF.

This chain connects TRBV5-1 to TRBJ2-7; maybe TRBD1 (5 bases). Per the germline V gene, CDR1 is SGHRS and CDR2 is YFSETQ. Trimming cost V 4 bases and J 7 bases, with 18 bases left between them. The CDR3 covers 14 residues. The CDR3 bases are TGCGCCAGCAGCCATCAGGCAGGGAATGAGGAGCAGTACTTC. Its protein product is CASSHQAGNEEQYF. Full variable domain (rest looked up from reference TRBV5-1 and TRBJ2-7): KAGVTQTPRYLIKTRGQQVTLSCSPISGHRSVSWYQQTPGQGLQFLFEYFSETQRNKGNFPGRFSGRQFSNSRSEMNVSTLELGDSALYLCASSHQAGNEEQYFGPGTRLTVT.

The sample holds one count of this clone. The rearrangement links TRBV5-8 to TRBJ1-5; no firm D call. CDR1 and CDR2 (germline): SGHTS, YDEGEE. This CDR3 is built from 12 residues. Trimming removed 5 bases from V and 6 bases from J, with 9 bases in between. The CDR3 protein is CASSQGRQPQHF. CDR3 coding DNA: TGTGCCAGCAGTCAAGGTCGTCAGCCCCAGCATTTT.

CDR3 protein: CASSLHLAGTEAFF. CDR3 DNA sequence: TGTGCCAGCAGCCTCCACTTGGCGGGTACTGAAGCTTTCTTT. V gene TRBV4-2 combines with J gene TRBJ1-1; no clear D gene. The CDR3 totals 14 residues. The germline V gene encodes CDR1 LGHNA and CDR2 YNFKEQ. Between the trimmed V and J ends, which lost 4 bases and 5 bases, there was a span of 14 bases.